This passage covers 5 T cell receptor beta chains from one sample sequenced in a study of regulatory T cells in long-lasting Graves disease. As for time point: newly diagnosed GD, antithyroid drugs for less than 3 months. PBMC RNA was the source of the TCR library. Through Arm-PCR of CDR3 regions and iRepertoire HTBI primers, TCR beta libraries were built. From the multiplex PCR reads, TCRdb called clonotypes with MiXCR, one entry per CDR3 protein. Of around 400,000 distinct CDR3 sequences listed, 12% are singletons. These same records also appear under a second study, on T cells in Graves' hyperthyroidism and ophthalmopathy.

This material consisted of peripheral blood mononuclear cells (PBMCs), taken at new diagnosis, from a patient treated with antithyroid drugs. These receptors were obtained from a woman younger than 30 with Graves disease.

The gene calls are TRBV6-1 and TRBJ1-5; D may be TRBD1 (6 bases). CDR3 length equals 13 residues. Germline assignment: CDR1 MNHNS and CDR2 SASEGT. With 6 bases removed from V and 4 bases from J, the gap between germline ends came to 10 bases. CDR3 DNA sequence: TGTGCCAGCAGGACCGGGACAAATCAGCCCCAGCATTTT. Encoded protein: CASRTGTNQPQHF.

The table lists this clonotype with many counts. CDR3 nucleotide sequence: TGTGCCAGCAGCCTCCTCGCGGAGGGCACCTACAATGAGCAGTTCTTC. Amino acids: CASSLLAEGTYNEQFF. The chain has TRBV3-1 and TRBJ2-1; possibly TRBD2 for D (6 bases). In germline, CDR1 is LGHDT, CDR2 YNNKEL (reference sequence). The CDR3 is made up of 16 amino acids. The germline V and J ends were trimmed by 4 bases and 2 bases, with 15 bases remaining between them.

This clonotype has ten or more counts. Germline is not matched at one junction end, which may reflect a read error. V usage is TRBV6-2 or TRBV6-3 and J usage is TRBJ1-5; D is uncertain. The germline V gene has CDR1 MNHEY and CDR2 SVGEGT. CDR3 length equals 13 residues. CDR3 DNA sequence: TGCGCCAGCACAATCCAGGCAAATCAGCCCCAGCATTTT. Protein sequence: CASTIQANQPQHF.

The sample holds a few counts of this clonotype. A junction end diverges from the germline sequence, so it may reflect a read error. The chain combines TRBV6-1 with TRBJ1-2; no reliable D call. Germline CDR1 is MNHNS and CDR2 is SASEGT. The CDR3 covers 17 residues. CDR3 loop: CASRKTWAVSLGYDYTF. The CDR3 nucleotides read TGTGCCAGTAGGAAGACGTGGGCAGTCTCTTTGGGCTATGACTACACCTTC.

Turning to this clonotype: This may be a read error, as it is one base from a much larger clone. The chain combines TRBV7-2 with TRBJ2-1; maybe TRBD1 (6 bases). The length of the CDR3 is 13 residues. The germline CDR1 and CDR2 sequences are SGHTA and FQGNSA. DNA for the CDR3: TGTGCCAGCAGATTAGGGACAAGCTATGAGCAGTTCTTC. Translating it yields CASRLGTSYEQFF.